Shown below are 31 T cell receptor beta chains from a single sample sequenced in a study of blood T cell repertoires in COVID-19. Data came from immunoSEQ multiplex PCR; TCRdb stores just in-frame clones and leaves some out. The data show about 250,000 clones, about 85% seen once. The specimen sequenced was PBMCs or T cells enriched from blood (not recorded which). The receptors come from a woman between 45 and 60 years old who had recovered from COVID-19.

V gene TRBV9 combines with J gene TRBJ1-5; 8 bases fit TRBD1. The CDR3 has 14 residues. Germline-derived CDR1 and CDR2 are SGDLS and YYNGEE. Germline trimming cut 5 bases from V and 5 bases from J; bases unmatched to any gene: 6. CDR3 sequence reads: CASSPHRGYQPQHF. The CDR3, as DNA: TGTGCCAGCAGTCCTCACAGGGGGTATCAGCCCCAGCATTTT.

This clone was detected once. The rearrangement joins TRBV7-2 to TRBJ2-3; a weak D match, TRBD2 (5 bases). Trimming took 8 bases from V and 2 from J, leaving 8 bases between them. This CDR3 comprises 12 residues. CDR1 is SGHTA and CDR2 is FQGNSA in the germline V gene. DNA of the CDR3: TGTGCCAGCTCGGGGTACACAGATACGCAGTATTTT. Encoded protein: CASSGYTDTQYF. The complete variable domain, with remaining parts taken from reference TRBV7-2 and TRBJ2-3, reads GAGVSQSPSNKVTEKGKDVELRCDPISGHTALYWYRQSLGQGLEFLIYFQGNSAPDKSGLPSDRFSAERTGGSVSTLTIQRTQQEDSAVYLCASSGYTDTQYFGPGTRLTVL.

The rearrangement joins TRBV4-1 to TRBJ1-5, with 9 bases identical to TRBD1. Germline CDR1 MGHRA, CDR2 YSYEKL. The junction had 2 bases not matched to a gene; V was cut back by 4 bases and J by 4 bases. This CDR3 region has 14 residues. The CDR3 coding sequence is TGCGCCAGCAGCCCACAGGGGGCTAATCAGCCCCAGCATTTT. Protein sequence: CASSPQGANQPQHF.

The chain recombines TRBV9 with TRBJ2-5, with 7 bases aligning to TRBD2. Trimming cost V 4 bases and J 7 bases; bases outside gene matches: 19. CDR1 SGDLS and CDR2 YYNGEE come from the germline V gene. The CDR3 runs to 17 residues. CDR3: CASSPVGSSGSLVTQYF. In DNA form, the CDR3 reads TGTGCCAGCAGCCCAGTAGGTTCTAGCGGTTCTTTGGTGACCCAGTACTTC.

This clone was recorded only once. The chain recombines TRBV3-1 (or the pseudogene TRBV3-2) with TRBJ1-2, with a tentative D call TRBD1 (6 bases). V gave up 4 bases and J gave up 6 bases, with 24 bases separating them. Germline assignment: CDR1 LGHDT and CDR2 YNNKEL (reference sequence). The CDR3 has 17 residues. CDR3 nucleotides: TGTGCCAGCAGCCCCAGACGAACCGGGACAAATCATCATGGCTACACCTTC. The encoded protein is CASSPRRTGTNHHGYTF.

The J gene is TRBJ2-5, the V gene TRBV5-5, with D perhaps TRBD1 (5 bases). The CDR3 totals 10 residues. Germline V gene sequence: CDR1 SGHKS, CDR2 YYEKEE (reference sequence). Between the trimmed V and J ends, which lost 6 bases and 8 bases, there was a span of 8 bases. This chain's CDR3 is CASNRTTQYF. The CDR3, as DNA: TGTGCCAGCAACCGGACAACCCAGTACTTC.

The chain joins TRBV3-1 (or the pseudogene TRBV3-2) to TRBJ1-5, with no clear D. This CDR3 contains 14 residues. V lost 4 bases, J lost 0 bases, and 7 bases lay in between. CDR1 and CDR2 from the germline V gene are LGHDT and YNNKEL (reference sequence). CDR3 loop: CASSPEYSNQPQHF. The CDR3 DNA sequence: TGTGCCAGCAGCCCAGAATATAGCAATCAGCCCCAGCATTTT.

V and J are TRBV7-2 and TRBJ1-3; D not certain. Deletions cut 5 bases from V and 0 bases from J, with 11 bases between. Germline V gene lookup returns CDR1 SGHTA and CDR2 FQGNSA. The CDR3 loop spans 15 amino acids. As DNA, the CDR3 is TGTGCCAGCAGCACAGCCAGTTACTCTGGAAACACCATATATTTT. Protein: CASSTASYSGNTIYF.

The chain employs TRBV18 and TRBJ1-6; TRBD1 agrees at 7 bases. CDR3 length: 15 amino acids. Germline trimming cut 5 bases from V and 8 bases from J; bases unmatched to any gene: 9. Germline loops: CDR1 KGHSH, CDR2 LQKENI. CDR3 in DNA: TGTGCCAGCTCATCGTCAGGGGGAGCTTATTCACCCCTCCACTTT. Protein product: CASSSSGGAYSPLHF.

The rearrangement links TRBV7-3 to TRBJ1-1; D call uncertain. The CDR3 totals 13 residues. The V and J ends lost 5 bases and 1 base respectively, with 8 bases between them. Germline values: CDR1 SGHTA, CDR2 FQGTGA. This CDR3 reads CASSQTTNTEAFF. Here the CDR3 DNA reads TGTGCCAGCAGCCAGACAACGAACACTGAAGCTTTCTTT.

The chain recombines TRBV7-9 with TRBJ1-1, with 7 bases identical to TRBD1. This CDR3 region has 14 residues. From germline, CDR1 is SEHNR and CDR2 FQNEAQ (reference sequence). Losses at the gene ends were 5 bases for V and 3 bases for J; bases not matched to a gene: 6. CDR3: CASSDADRYTEAFF. The CDR3 coding sequence is TGTGCCAGCAGCGACGCGGACAGGTACACTGAAGCTTTCTTT.

This chain uses TRBV6-2 or TRBV6-3 with TRBJ1-2; 11 nucleotides align to TRBD1. Trimming took 5 bases from V and 7 from J; bases not matched to a gene: 9. The CDR3 runs 15 residues. Germline CDR1 MNHEY, CDR2 SVGEGT. The CDR3 DNA is TGTGCCAGCAGTCTCCCGGGACAGGGGGGTCCTGGCTACACCTTC. The encoded protein is CASSLPGQGGPGYTF.

The chain employs TRBV12-3 or TRBV12-4 and TRBJ2-5, with 9 bases fitting TRBD1. Trimming took 4 bases from V and 4 from J; bases not matched to a gene: 1. The CDR3 runs 13 residues. CDR3 in amino acids: CASSWGQGETQYF. In DNA, the CDR3 is TGTGCCAGCAGTTGGGGACAGGGAGAGACCCAGTACTTC.

V is TRBV11-2 and J is TRBJ2-7; 7 bases map to TRBD2. The germline V gene has CDR1 SGHAT and CDR2 FQNNGV. The CDR3 loop spans 14 amino acids. V was pared by 1 base and J by 2 bases, with 2 bases of the junction left unmatched. CDR3 coding DNA: TGTGCCAGCAGCTTAGTGGCGGGAGCCTACGAGCAGTACTTC. Translated: CASSLVAGAYEQYF.

The rearrangement uses TRBV7-2 and TRBJ1-1, with 11 bases fitting TRBD1. Germline lookup yields CDR1 SGHTA and CDR2 FQGNSA. CDR3 length equals 16 residues. V gave up 2 bases and J gave up 5 bases; unmatched junction bases: 7. The CDR3 DNA is TGTGCCAGCAGCTTACTGGACAGGGGGCGACAGACTGAAGCTTTCTTT. This encodes CASSLLDRGRQTEAFF.

The chain uses TRBV5-1 and TRBJ1-4; D is uncertain. The ends were cut back, 4 bases at V and 8 bases at J, with 18 bases in the middle. The CDR3 covers 15 residues. The germline V gene has CDR1 SGHRS and CDR2 YFSETQ. CDR3 DNA sequence: TGCGCCAGCAGCCCGACTGCGGGGTTGAGGGAAAAACTGTTTTTT. It translates to CASSPTAGLREKLFF.

The chain has TRBV2 and TRBJ2-1, with a weak D call TRBD1 (5 bases). This CDR3 is 15 amino acids long. V gave up 1 base and J gave up 3 bases, with 10 bases separating them. In germline, CDR1 is SNHLY, CDR2 FYNNEI. In nucleotides, the CDR3 is TGTGCCAGCAGTGAAGACAGGTACGGCTACAATGAGCAGTTCTTC. Its translation: CASSEDRYGYNEQFF. Combining the CDR3 with reference TRBV2 and TRBJ2-1 gives the whole variable domain EPEVTQTPSHQVTQMGQEVILRCVPISNHLYFYWYRQILGQKVEFLVSFYNNEISEKSEIFDDQFSVERPDGSNFTLKIRSTKLEDSAMYFCASSEDRYGYNEQFFGPGTRLTVL.

This chain connects TRBV3-1 (or the pseudogene TRBV3-2) to TRBJ2-1; 7 bases line up with TRBD2. The J segment lost 10 bases and the V segment lost 3 bases, leaving 12 bases of the junction unmatched. CDR1 and CDR2 from the germline V gene are LGHDT and YNNKEL (reference sequence). The CDR3 consists of 15 residues. Here the CDR3 reads CASSHLGPSGREQFF. In DNA form, the CDR3 reads TGTGCCAGCAGCCATCTTGGGCCTAGCGGTCGGGAGCAGTTCTTC.

The CDR3 region has the DNA TGTGCCAGCAGGACAGGGTTGACCTACGAGCAGTACTTC. This codes for CASRTGLTYEQYF. J is TRBJ2-7 and V is TRBV6-5; TRBD1 agrees at 7 bases. Trimming at V came to 6 bases and at J to 2 bases, leaving 4 bases not matched to a gene. Germline assignment: CDR1 MNHEY and CDR2 SVGAGI. The length of the CDR3 is 13 residues.

The genes are TRBV7-2 and TRBJ2-3, with 16 bases fitting TRBD2. The CDR3 contains 17 residues. Germline V gives CDR1 SGHTA, CDR2 FQGNSA. The junction had 8 bases not matched to a gene; V was cut back by 3 bases and J by 8 bases. The CDR3 loop reads CASSFGGLAGGQVTQYF. CDR3 sequence (DNA): TGTGCCAGCAGCTTCGGGGGACTAGCGGGAGGGCAAGTTACGCAGTATTTT. Full variable domain (remainder filled in from reference TRBV7-2 and TRBJ2-3): GAGVSQSPSNKVTEKGKDVELRCDPISGHTALYWYRQSLGQGLEFLIYFQGNSAPDKSGLPSDRFSAERTGGSVSTLTIQRTQQEDSAVYLCASSFGGLAGGQVTQYFGPGTRLTVL.

V gene TRBV14 combines with J gene TRBJ2-7, with 8 bases identical to TRBD1. The germline gives CDR1 SGHDN, CDR2 FVKESK. CDR3 size: 15 residues. The junction had 3 bases not matched to a gene; V was cut back by 0 bases and J by 2 bases. The CDR3 bases are TGTGCCAGCAGCCAAGATCTGGACAGGGCCTACGAGCAGTACTTC. Translation gives CASSQDLDRAYEQYF.

The chain carries TRBV30 and TRBJ2-5, with 9 bases aligning to TRBD2. V was clipped by 0 bases and J by 4 bases; unmatched bases: 6. The CDR3 is made up of 15 amino acids. Germline values: CDR1 GTSNPN, CDR2 SVGIG (reference sequence). CDR3 bases: TGTGCCTGGAGTGTGAACTTAGCGGGAGCAGAGACCCAGTACTTC. It codes for CAWSVNLAGAETQYF.

This chain uses TRBV4-3 with TRBJ2-7, with 11 bases identical to TRBD2. This CDR3 comprises 15 residues. V shed 4 bases and J 2 bases; nucleotides not matched to a gene: 4. Germline assignment: CDR1 LGHNA and CDR2 YSLEER. The CDR3 DNA reads TGCGCCAGCAGCCGAACACTAGCGGGGGCCTACGAGCAGTACTTC. Residues: CASSRTLAGAYEQYF.

V is TRBV9 and J is TRBJ2-1; a possible D gene is TRBD2 (6 bases). Germline CDR1 and CDR2: SGDLS and YYNGEE. V lost 2 bases and J 6 bases, leaving 9 bases between the germline ends. The length of the CDR3 is 13 residues. CDR3 amino acids: CASSVQGGNEQFF. In DNA, the CDR3 is TGTGCCAGCAGCGTTCAGGGAGGCAATGAGCAGTTCTTC.

The J gene is TRBJ1-3, the V gene TRBV19; the match to TRBD1 covers 7 bases. V shed 6 bases, J shed 4 bases, and the junction held 9 bases outside the gene matches. This CDR3 region has 15 residues. Germline CDR1 is LNHDA and CDR2 is SQIVND (reference sequence). CDR3: CASRDPGTVGNTIYF. CDR3 bases: TGTGCCAGTAGAGACCCGGGGACAGTAGGAAACACCATATATTTT.

This chain uses TRBV9 with TRBJ2-1; 12 bases match TRBD2. The CDR3 contains 17 residues. The J segment lost 1 base and the V segment lost 5 bases, leaving 7 bases of the junction unmatched. Germline CDR1 is SGDLS and CDR2 is YYNGEE. The CDR3: CASRRTSGTLSYNEQFF. The CDR3 DNA is TGTGCCAGCAGGCGGACTAGCGGGACCCTTTCCTACAATGAGCAGTTCTTC.

The V call is TRBV30, the J call TRBJ2-3; TRBD2 matches 8 bases. The junction had 14 bases not matched to a gene; V was cut back by 6 bases and J by 0 bases. Germline CDR1 reads GTSNPN; CDR2 reads SVGIG (reference sequence). This CDR3 region has 17 residues. The CDR3 DNA reads TGTGCCTGCAAAAACCTAGGAACTAGCGGAAGCACAGATACGCAGTATTTT. This codes for CACKNLGTSGSTDTQYF.

The genes are TRBV13 and TRBJ1-2; D not resolved. Germline lookup yields CDR1 PRHDT and CDR2 FYEKMQ (reference sequence). This CDR3 has 14 residues. V lost 5 bases and J lost 4, with 14 bases in between. The CDR3, as DNA: TGTGCCAGCAGCACCAACAACATACCCTATGGCTACACCTTC. It encodes CASSTNNIPYGYTF.

This clone occurred a few times. CDR3 sequence (DNA): TGTGCCATCAGCCAAGACAGGGGGGCCTACGAGCAGTACTTC. Translating it yields CAISQDRGAYEQYF. V usage is TRBV10-3 and J usage is TRBJ2-7, with 9 bases lining up with TRBD1. In germline, CDR1 is ENHRY, CDR2 SYGVKD. The CDR3 is 14 amino acids. Unmatched junction bases numbered 5, after V lost 6 bases and J lost 2 bases.

The genes are TRBV30 and TRBJ1-3, with D maybe TRBD1 (5 bases). V lost 0 bases and J lost 0, with 18 bases in between. This CDR3 spans 18 amino acids. Germline V lookup: CDR1 GTSNPN, CDR2 SVGIG (reference sequence). This chain's CDR3 is CAWSVVSTADYSGNTIYF. The CDR3, as DNA: TGTGCCTGGAGTGTCGTTTCGACAGCCGATTACTCTGGAAACACCATATATTTT.

This chain uses TRBV6-2 or TRBV6-3 with TRBJ1-3, with unresolved D. The CDR3 totals 17 residues. V lost 0 bases and J lost 2, with 14 bases in between. CDR1 is MNHEY and CDR2 is SVGEGT in the germline V gene. DNA for the CDR3: TGTGCCAGCAGTTACTCGCGTCTAACCGAAACTGGAAACACCATATATTTT. Protein product: CASSYSRLTETGNTIYF.